This entry lists 7 T cell receptor beta chains sequenced from one sample in a study of OX40 agonist ivuxolimab in advanced cancers. Data came from immunoSEQ multiplex PCR; TCRdb stores just in-frame clones and leaves some out. The sample has 50,000 to 65,000 clones, around nine tenths seen once. Sample: CD4+ or CD8+ T cells sorted from blood, taken in a trial of the OX40 agonist ivuxolimab. These TCRs come from an adult with an advanced solid tumor such as melanoma, head and neck, liver or kidney cancer.

CDR3 bases: TGTGCCAGCAGCCTAATGAACACTGAAGCTTTCTTT. Its translation: CASSLMNTEAFF. The V gene is TRBV7-8, the J gene TRBJ1-1; D ambiguous. The CDR3 consists of 12 residues. V was pared by 5 bases and J by 0 bases, with 4 bases between. CDR1 is SGHVS and CDR2 is FQNEAQ in the germline V gene.

In DNA form, the CDR3 reads TGTGCCAGCAAAGGACAGGGCGGCCGTCAGCCCCAGCATTTT. Encoded protein: CASKGQGGRQPQHF. The chain employs TRBV6-1 and TRBJ1-5; 8 bases map to TRBD1. Trimming at V came to 7 bases and at J to 6 bases, leaving 8 bases not matched to a gene. This CDR3 region has 14 residues. Germline V lookup: CDR1 MNHNS, CDR2 SASEGT.

The V call is TRBV18, the J call TRBJ1-2, with unresolved D. V was pared by 0 bases and J by 3 bases, with 5 bases between. Germline V gene data show CDR1 as KGHSH and CDR2 as LQKENI. The CDR3 totals 13 residues. DNA for the CDR3: TGTGCCAGCTCACCACCAGCCCACTATGGCTACACCTTC. It is translated as CASSPPAHYGYTF.

The chain recombines TRBV11-3 with TRBJ2-5, with D perhaps TRBD1 (5 bases). Germline CDR1 and CDR2: SGHNT and YENEEA. This CDR3 comprises 13 residues. The V end lost 4 bases, the J end lost 1 base, and 7 bases lay between the germline ends. CDR3 sequence (DNA): TGTGCCAGCAGCTCACAGGCCCAAGAGACCCAGTACTTC. It encodes CASSSQAQETQYF.

The chain carries TRBV19 and TRBJ2-1; 16 bases agree with TRBD2. V shed 4 bases and J 6 bases; nucleotides not matched to a gene: 15. The CDR3 contains 20 residues. CDR1 is LNHDA and CDR2 is SQIVND in the germline V gene (reference sequence). In nucleotides, the CDR3 is TGTGCCAGTAGTAGTTATATCAAGGGGACTAGCGGGAGGGCGGGCAATGAGCAGTTCTTC. This codes for CASSSYIKGTSGRAGNEQFF.

The V gene is TRBV5-6, the J gene TRBJ2-3, with D perhaps assigned TRBD1 or TRBD2 (5 bases each). The CDR3 is 13 amino acids. V lost 4 bases and J 8 bases, leaving 14 bases between the germline ends. Germline-derived CDR1 and CDR2 are SGHDT and YYEEEE. CDR3: CASSRRGTPTQYF. CDR3 coding DNA: TGTGCCAGCAGCCGTAGAGGGACCCCTACGCAGTATTTT.

The chain employs TRBV5-1 and TRBJ2-5; perhaps TRBD2 as D (5 bases). V dropped 0 bases and J dropped 2 bases, with 11 bases sitting between them. Germline CDR1 and CDR2: SGHRS and YFSETQ. The CDR3 loop spans 15 amino acids. The CDR3 sequence: CASSLGRTSQETQYF. The CDR3 DNA follows: TGCGCCAGCAGCTTGGGTAGGACTTCTCAAGAGACCCAGTACTTC.